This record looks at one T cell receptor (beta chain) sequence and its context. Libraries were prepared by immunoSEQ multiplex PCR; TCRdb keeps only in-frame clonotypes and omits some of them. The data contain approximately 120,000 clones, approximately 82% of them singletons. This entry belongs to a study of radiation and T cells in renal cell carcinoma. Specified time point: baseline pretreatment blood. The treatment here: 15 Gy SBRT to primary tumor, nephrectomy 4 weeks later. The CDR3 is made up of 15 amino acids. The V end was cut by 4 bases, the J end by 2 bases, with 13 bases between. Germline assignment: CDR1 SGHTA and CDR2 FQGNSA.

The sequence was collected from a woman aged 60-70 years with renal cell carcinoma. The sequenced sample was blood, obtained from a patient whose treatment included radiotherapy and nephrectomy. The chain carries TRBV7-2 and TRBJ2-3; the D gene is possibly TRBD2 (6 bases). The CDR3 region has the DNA TGTGCCAGCAGCTCCATTAGCGGATACACAGATACGCAGTATTTT. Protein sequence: CASSSISGYTDTQYF.